The 25 T cell receptor beta chains below come from one sample, sequenced in a study of T cells after yellow fever vaccination. MiXCR, run by TCRdb on the 5' RACE reads, gives a single entry per CDR3 protein. The sample yields hundreds of thousands of distinct CDR3 sequences, less than 20% seen once. The sequencing here drew on PBMCs, taken around 5 days after the first yellow fever vaccination. Every receptor here comes from a young man who received the YFV17D yellow fever vaccine.

The chain combines TRBV20-1 with TRBJ1-5; D is unresolved. V was trimmed by 3 bases and J by 8 bases, leaving 8 bases between them. Germline CDR1 is DFQATT and CDR2 is SNEGSKA (reference sequence). The length of the CDR3 is 11 residues. The CDR3 bases are TGCAGTGCTAGTGTCCTGGAGCCCCAGCATTTT. Protein sequence: CSASVLEPQHF.

This clonotype has just a few counts. The chain employs TRBV7-2 and TRBJ2-3, with TRBD1 matching 10 bases. CDR1 is SGHTA, CDR2 FQGNSA, per germline. V gave up 4 bases and J gave up 3 bases; unmatched junction bases: 4. The CDR3 consists of 15 residues. The chain's CDR3 is CASSYRDRGTDTQYF. CDR3 coding DNA: TGTGCCAGCAGCTACCGGGACAGGGGTACAGATACGCAGTATTTT.

Comment on this clonotype: A much larger clone differs by one base, so this may be a read error. The V and J genes are TRBV2 and TRBJ2-7, with D hard to call. In germline, CDR1 is SNHLY, CDR2 FYNNEI. CDR3 size: 11 residues. The V and J ends lost 6 bases and 0 bases respectively, with 3 bases between them. The CDR3 here is CASSPSYEQYV. DNA of the CDR3: TGTGCCAGCAGCCCCTCCTACGAGCAGTACGTC.

Only a few counts were recorded for this clonotype. The chain employs TRBV20-1 and TRBJ2-7; D remains unclear. Trimming pared 0 bases from V and 3 bases from J, leaving 6 bases between. CDR1 and CDR2 from the germline V gene are DFQATT and SNEGSKA (reference sequence). The CDR3 has 12 residues. In DNA, the CDR3 is TGCAGTGCTAGAGAGATGAGCTACGAGCAGTACTTC. Translation gives CSAREMSYEQYF.

CDR3 protein: CASSTTLAGGPTGELFF. Written as DNA, the CDR3 is TGTGCCAGCAGCACCACACTAGCGGGGGGGCCTACCGGGGAGCTGTTTTTT. The genes are TRBV11-3 and TRBJ2-2; 13 nucleotides line up with TRBD2. The CDR3 sequence is 17 residues long. CDR1 is SGHNT and CDR2 is YENEEA in the germline V gene. J gave up 5 bases and V 5 bases, and 8 bases lay outside the gene matches.

The J gene is TRBJ2-3, the V gene TRBV15; weak D call: TRBD1 (6 bases). V was trimmed by 5 bases and J by 6 bases, leaving 15 bases between them. The germline CDR1 and CDR2 sequences are LNHNV and YYDKDF (reference sequence). The CDR3 has 14 residues. The CDR3 is CATSAYRVSDTQYF. The CDR3 DNA reads TGTGCCACCAGCGCTTACAGGGTATCCGATACGCAGTATTTT.

As concerns this clonotype: At one end, the junction sequence differs from germline, possibly due to a read error. The chain has TRBV7-2 and TRBJ2-5, with D maybe TRBD2 (7 bases). There are 14 residues in the CDR3. The germline V gene has CDR1 SGHTA and CDR2 FQGNSA. For the CDR3, the DNA is TGTGTCAGCAGCTTCCCGGGGGGCCTAGAGACCCAGTACTTC. This codes for CVSSFPGGLETQYF.

The V and J genes are TRBV5-1 and TRBJ1-1; D gene ambiguous. The CDR3 is made up of 13 amino acids. Germline V gene sequence: CDR1 SGHRS, CDR2 YFSETQ. Trimming removed 0 bases from V and 7 bases from J, with 10 bases in between. The CDR3 coding sequence is TGCGCCAGCAGCTTGGACGGTTCAGGTGAAGCTTTCTTT. This gives the protein CASSLDGSGEAFF.

The chain uses TRBV7-9 and TRBJ2-1; D call uncertain. This CDR3 spans 14 amino acids. Germline V lookup: CDR1 SEHNR, CDR2 FQNEAQ (reference sequence). V was clipped by 5 bases and J by 10 bases, with 18 bases between them. CDR3: CASSPVSASGEQFF. Here the CDR3 DNA reads TGTGCCAGCAGCCCGGTTTCGGCATCCGGCGAGCAGTTCTTC. The entire variable domain, with the rest obtained from reference TRBV7-9 and TRBJ2-1, is as follows: DTGVSQNPRHKITKRGQNVTFRCDPISEHNRLYWYRQTLGQGPEFLTYFQNEAQLEKSRLLSDRFSAERPKGSFSTLEIQRTEQGDSAMYLCASSPVSASGEQFFGPGTRLTVL.

This clonotype was recorded a few times. CDR3 amino acids: CSASLSAGIGNEQFF. In nucleotides, the CDR3 is TGCAGTGCTAGCCTATCAGCGGGGATCGGTAATGAGCAGTTCTTC. The V call is TRBV20-1, the J call TRBJ2-1; 7 bases agree with TRBD2. The CDR3 is made up of 15 amino acids. Germline V gene lookup returns CDR1 DFQATT and CDR2 SNEGSKA (reference sequence). V lost 3 bases and J lost 7; bases outside the gene matches: 12.

V gene TRBV7-2 combines with J gene TRBJ1-2; no definite D call. The length of the CDR3 is 11 residues. V shed 10 bases and J shed 4 bases, with 10 bases lying between them. Germline assignment: CDR1 SGHTA and CDR2 FQGNSA. The CDR3 reads CAITTGYGYTF. The CDR3 DNA is TGTGCCATCACCACCGGCTATGGCTACACCTTC.

The chain joins TRBV9 to TRBJ2-2; 7 bases line up with TRBD1. CDR1 is SGDLS, CDR2 YYNGEE, per germline. The V and J ends lost 0 bases and 7 bases, in that order; junction bases with no gene match: 3. This CDR3 is built from 14 residues. The CDR3 region is CASSVEQGNGELFF. In DNA, the CDR3 is TGTGCCAGCAGCGTAGAACAGGGGAACGGGGAGCTGTTTTTT. The variable domain in full, completed from reference TRBV9 and TRBJ2-2, reads DSGVTQTPKHLITATGQRVTLRCSPRSGDLSVYWYQQSLDQGLQFLIQYYNGEERAKGNILERFSAQQFPDLHSELNLSSLELGDSALYFCASSVEQGNGELFFGEGSRLTVL.

This clonotype turned up a few times. The chain links TRBV7-9 to TRBJ2-7; 8 positions agree with TRBD2. Germline V gives CDR1 SEHNR, CDR2 FQNEAQ (reference sequence). The CDR3 is 13 residues long. Losses at the gene ends were 6 bases for V and 2 bases for J; bases not matched to a gene: 3. The CDR3 sequence is CASRDGGAYEQYF. The CDR3 region has the DNA TGTGCCAGCAGGGACGGGGGGGCCTACGAGCAGTACTTC.

This chain links TRBV12-3 or TRBV12-4 with TRBJ1-1; no firm D call. CDR3 length: 11 amino acids. Trimming removed 3 bases from V and 11 bases from J, with 10 bases in between. The CDR3 sequence is CASSLGYPAFF. CDR3 nucleotides: TGTGCCAGCAGTTTGGGGTACCCCGCTTTCTTT.

The J gene is TRBJ1-5, the V gene TRBV4-1; D remains unclear. Germline V lookup: CDR1 MGHRA, CDR2 YSYEKL. The CDR3 is made up of 14 amino acids. Deletions cut 2 bases from V and 5 bases from J, with 10 bases between. The CDR3, as DNA: TGCGCCAGCAGCCAAATTGATGGGGATCAGCCCCAGCATTTT. It specifies CASSQIDGDQPQHF.

This chain uses TRBV27 with TRBJ2-7, with a possible D match to TRBD2 (6 bases). The CDR3 runs to 13 residues. The germline V and J ends were trimmed by 3 bases and 3 bases, with 9 bases remaining between them. Germline V gene sequence: CDR1 MNHEY, CDR2 SMNVEV (reference sequence). Written as DNA, the CDR3 is TGTGCCAGCAGTTTGCGCGGGGTCTACGAGCAGTACTTC. Encoded protein: CASSLRGVYEQYF.

This rearrangement joins TRBV3-1 to TRBJ2-5, with D unresolved. With 0 bases removed from V and 5 bases from J, the gap between germline ends came to 7 bases. This CDR3 comprises 13 residues. From germline, CDR1 is LGHDT and CDR2 YNNKEL (reference sequence). The CDR3 region has the DNA TGTGCCAGCAGCCAAGATGGGTGGGAGACCCAGTACTTC. The encoded protein is CASSQDGWETQYF.

This clonotype was seen a few times. This rearrangement joins TRBV5-1 to TRBJ2-2; D is perhaps TRBD2 (8 bases). The CDR3 has 16 residues. Germline V lookup: CDR1 SGHRS, CDR2 YFSETQ. Between the trimmed V and J ends, which lost 4 bases and 0 bases, there was a span of 13 bases. CDR3 nucleotide sequence: TGCGCCAGCAGCCCCGGGAGGGGGCCGAACACCGGGGAGCTGTTTTTT. Its translation is CASSPGRGPNTGELFF.

A few counts support this clonotype. This rearrangement joins TRBV5-4 to TRBJ2-2; TRBD1 aligns across 9 bases. The V segment lost 4 bases and the J segment 4 bases; nucleotides outside the gene matches: 8. This CDR3 has 16 residues. Germline loops: CDR1 SGHNT, CDR2 YYREEE (reference sequence). Written as DNA, the CDR3 is TGTGCCAGCAGCCTAGGAAGGGACAGGGCCACCGGGGAGCTGTTTTTT. Translating gives CASSLGRDRATGELFF.

The table lists this clonotype with a few counts. This chain uses TRBV20-1 with TRBJ2-1; 8 nucleotides agree with TRBD2. Germline-derived CDR1 and CDR2 are DFQATT and SNEGSKA (reference sequence). The CDR3 runs 16 residues. With 1 base clipped from V and 2 bases from J, the junction kept 7 bases outside the gene matches. The CDR3 region has the DNA TGCAGTGCTAGAGTCTTCTCGGGGGGGCCCTACAATGAGCAGTTCTTC. This codes for CSARVFSGGPYNEQFF.

A few counts support this clonotype. The chain couples TRBV10-3 to TRBJ2-7; the match to TRBD1 covers 9 bases. J lost 0 bases, V lost 6 bases, and 0 bases had no gene match. Germline lookup yields CDR1 ENHRY and CDR2 SYGVKD. The CDR3 extends over 13 amino acids. The CDR3 loop is CAIRQGASYEQYF. Here the CDR3 DNA reads TGTGCCATCAGACAGGGGGCCTCCTACGAGCAGTACTTC.

The CDR3 reads CATSRDLLRGGSYQETQYF. CDR3 DNA sequence: TGTGCCACCAGCAGAGATCTACTTAGAGGGGGGTCGTACCAAGAGACCCAGTACTTC. This chain joins TRBV15 and TRBJ2-5, with D perhaps being TRBD1 or TRBD2 (6 bases each). Germline CDR1 and CDR2: LNHNV and YYDKDF (reference sequence). The V gene lost 0 bases and the J gene lost 0 bases, with 20 bases spanning the gap. The CDR3 totals 19 residues.

The rearrangement joins TRBV7-6 to TRBJ2-5; 8 bases are shared with TRBD2. Germline V gene data show CDR1 as SGHVS and CDR2 as FNYEAQ. The ends lost 4 bases at V and 2 bases at J; junction bases unmatched: 6. The length of the CDR3 is 15 residues. In nucleotides, the CDR3 is TGTGCCAGCAGCTCAGTCCGCGGGGGGCAAGAGACCCAGTACTTC. Its translation: CASSSVRGGQETQYF.

In this sample, this clonotype turned up a few times. The chain is built from TRBV5-1 and TRBJ2-7; D perhaps matches TRBD1 (6 bases). CDR1 and CDR2 (germline): SGHRS, YFSETQ. The length of the CDR3 is 11 residues. Deletions cut 4 bases from V and 9 bases from J, with 11 bases between. CDR3 bases: TGCGCCAGCAGCCTGGACAGCGGGCAGTACTTC. Translating it yields CASSLDSGQYF.

The CDR3 here is CASSYGGPSSGNTIYF. CDR3 DNA sequence: TGTGCCAGCAGTTACGGGGGCCCCAGCTCTGGAAACACCATATATTTT. This chain joins TRBV6-5 and TRBJ1-3; possible D gene TRBD1, 6 bases. Between the trimmed V and J ends, which lost 2 bases and 0 bases, there was a span of 11 bases. The CDR3 runs 16 residues. The V gene's germline CDR1 is MNHEY and CDR2 SVGAGI.